These 15 T cell receptor beta chains came from one sample sequenced in a study of cytomegalovirus exposure and HLA in healthy donors. PCR employed 60 Vbeta and 13 Jbeta primers. TCRdb's table, derived via immunoSEQ multiplex PCR, lists solely in-frame clones and lacks some. Among 150,000 to 200,000 clones listed, roughly 84% were seen once. The sequencing input was PBMCs. These TCRs come from a boy younger than 10 in good health and CMV-seronegative.

The V and J genes are TRBV7-9 and TRBJ1-1, with TRBD1 as a possible D gene (6 bases). The CDR3 has 14 residues. Trimming shortened V by 4 bases and J by 4 bases, and 13 bases separated the two germline ends. Germline V lookup: CDR1 SEHNR, CDR2 FQNEAQ (reference sequence). CDR3 sequence: CASSSQGFATEAFF. The CDR3 coding sequence is TGTGCCAGCAGCTCACAGGGCTTTGCCACTGAAGCTTTCTTT.

The chain employs TRBV6-5 and TRBJ2-2; D may be TRBD1 (5 bases). From germline, CDR1 is MNHEY and CDR2 SVGAGI. CDR3 size: 14 residues. With 5 bases removed from V and 7 bases from J, the gap between germline ends came to 14 bases. CDR3 region: CASSTRESDGELFF. DNA for the CDR3: TGTGCCAGCAGTACCAGGGAATCCGACGGGGAGCTGTTTTTT.

The chain combines TRBV29-1 with TRBJ2-5; 9 bases map to TRBD1. The CDR3 runs to 11 residues. V lost 6 bases to trimming and J lost 7 bases; unmatched junction nucleotides: 3. In germline, CDR1 is SQVTM, CDR2 ANQGSEA. This chain's CDR3 is CSVPDRGTQYF. The CDR3 DNA reads TGCAGCGTCCCGGACAGGGGGACCCAGTACTTC.

This clone was detected only a few times. The chain links TRBV5-1 to TRBJ2-1; 8 bases agree with TRBD1. The V and J ends lost 2 bases and 5 bases, in that order; junction bases with no gene match: 6. CDR3 size: 15 residues. Germline lookup yields CDR1 SGHRS and CDR2 YFSETQ. In DNA form, the CDR3 reads TGCGCCAGCAGCTTTCGACAGGGGATTCACAATGAGCAGTTCTTC. It encodes CASSFRQGIHNEQFF.

The CDR3, as DNA: TGTGCCAGCAGCGTAGCGGGAGGGGGAAACATTCAGTACTTC. It yields the protein CASSVAGGGNIQYF. The chain carries TRBV9 and TRBJ2-4, with 8 nucleotides matching TRBD2. The CDR3 is 14 residues long. V shed 0 bases, J shed 6 bases, and the junction held 2 bases outside the gene matches. CDR1 SGDLS and CDR2 YYNGEE come from the germline V gene.

The DNA for the CDR3 is TGTGCCACCCGCCCTAGGACTGGAAGACCCTACGAGCAGTACTTC. It specifies CATRPRTGRPYEQYF. The rearrangement links TRBV6-1 to TRBJ2-7; tentative D call: TRBD2 (5 bases). The CDR3 loop spans 15 amino acids. V lost 10 bases and J 2 bases, leaving 21 bases between the germline ends. Germline CDR1 is MNHNS and CDR2 is SASEGT.

The gene calls are TRBV7-9 and TRBJ2-4, with D unresolved. Germline values: CDR1 SEHNR, CDR2 FQNEAQ (reference sequence). V was pared by 0 bases and J by 0 bases, with 12 bases between. CDR3 length: 17 residues. The CDR3 spells CASSLAVATLAKNIQYF. As DNA, the CDR3 is TGTGCCAGCAGCTTAGCGGTAGCCACCCTAGCCAAAAACATTCAGTACTTC.

This chain joins TRBV30 and TRBJ1-5, with 9 bases identical to TRBD1. Germline V lookup: CDR1 GTSNPN, CDR2 SVGIG (reference sequence). Unmatched junction bases numbered 9, after V lost 6 bases and J lost 3 bases. The CDR3 sequence is 15 residues long. Here the CDR3 DNA reads TGTGCCTGTGGACAGGGGCCGAAGGACAATCAGCCCCAGCATTTT. The encoded protein is CACGQGPKDNQPQHF.

The chain couples TRBV6-6 to TRBJ2-3; TRBD2 is a possible D gene (6 bases). Trimming shortened V by 2 bases and J by 3 bases, and 15 bases separated the two germline ends. The germline CDR1 and CDR2 sequences are MNHNY and SVGAGI (reference sequence). The CDR3 covers 16 residues. The CDR3, as DNA: TGTGCCAGCAGTTACCCGGGTGGCGGGATGACAGATACGCAGTATTTT. This translates into CASSYPGGGMTDTQYF.

CDR3 sequence (DNA): TGTGCCAGCAGCGGAGCCGGGACTAGCGGGAGAGGGGCCTACGAGCAGTACTTC. Translation gives CASSGAGTSGRGAYEQYF. This rearrangement joins TRBV13 to TRBJ2-5; 14 bases line up with TRBD2. The J call is in doubt because the DNA end fits TRBJ2-7 better. Germline CDR1 and CDR2: PRHDT and FYEKMQ (reference sequence). The CDR3 is 18 amino acids.

The CDR3 region has the DNA TGTGCCTGGAGGCCTAGCGGGAGTGGGGGGGATACGCAGTATTTT. It codes for CAWRPSGSGGDTQYF. The rearrangement joins TRBV30 to TRBJ2-3, with TRBD2 matching 10 bases. Germline-derived CDR1 and CDR2 are GTSNPN and SVGIG (reference sequence). Unmatched junction bases numbered 9, after V lost 3 bases and J lost 6 bases. The CDR3 has 15 residues. Drawing the rest from reference TRBV30 and TRBJ2-3, the complete variable domain is SQTIHQWPATLVQPVGSPLSLECTVEGTSNPNLYWYRQAAGRGLQLLFYSVGIGQISSEVPQNLSASRPQDRQFILSSKKLLLSDSGFYLCAWRPSGSGGDTQYFGPGTRLTVL.

The chain employs TRBV7-9 and TRBJ2-1, with 11 nucleotides matching TRBD1. This CDR3 is 15 amino acids long. In germline, CDR1 is SEHNR, CDR2 FQNEAQ (reference sequence). The V segment lost 5 bases and the J segment 9 bases; nucleotides outside the gene matches: 9. CDR3 region: CASSNAGTGGFEQFF. CDR3 DNA: TGTGCCAGCAGCAACGCCGGGACAGGGGGATTTGAGCAGTTCTTC.

The gene calls are TRBV5-1 and TRBJ2-7, with 7 bases identical to TRBD1. Germline trimming cut 0 bases from V and 3 bases from J; bases unmatched to any gene: 3. Germline V gives CDR1 SGHRS, CDR2 YFSETQ. This CDR3 region has 14 residues. The CDR3 DNA sequence: TGCGCCAGCAGCTTGGAGACAGGGAACTACGAGCAGTACTTC. Translating gives CASSLETGNYEQYF.

The V and J genes are TRBV4-1 and TRBJ2-1; D remains unclear. CDR1 and CDR2 from the germline V gene are MGHRA and YSYEKL. This CDR3 contains 15 residues. V was clipped by 4 bases and J by 9 bases, with 19 bases between them. The CDR3 DNA follows: TGCGCCAGCAGCCCCTCCCAGCCCCCCCACAGTGAGCAGTTCTTC. As protein: CASSPSQPPHSEQFF.

This chain uses TRBV30 with TRBJ1-2; D possibly corresponds to TRBD1 (5 bases). The CDR3 runs 14 residues. V was clipped by 3 bases and J by 6 bases, with 17 bases between them. CDR1 and CDR2 (germline): GTSNPN, SVGIG (reference sequence). The CDR3 nucleotides read TGTGCCTGGAGCCCCAGGAGGGAGGGGCATGGCTACACCTTC. This gives the protein CAWSPRREGHGYTF.